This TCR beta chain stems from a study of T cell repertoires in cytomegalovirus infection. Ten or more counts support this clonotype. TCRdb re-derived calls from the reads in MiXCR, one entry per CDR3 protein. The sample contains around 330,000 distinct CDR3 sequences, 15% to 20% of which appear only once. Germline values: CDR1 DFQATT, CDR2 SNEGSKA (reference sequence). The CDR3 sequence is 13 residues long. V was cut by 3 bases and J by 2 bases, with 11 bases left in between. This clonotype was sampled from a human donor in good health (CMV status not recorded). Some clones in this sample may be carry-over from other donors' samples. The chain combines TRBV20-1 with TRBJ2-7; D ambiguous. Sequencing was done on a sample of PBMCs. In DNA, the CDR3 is TGCAGTGCTAGTTTCCCAGGAACCTACGAGCAGTACTTC. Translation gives CSASFPGTYEQYF.